Each of the 16 T cell receptor beta chains below was sequenced from the same sample in a study of blood T cell repertoires in COVID-19. Assay used: immunoSEQ multiplex PCR; TCRdb lists only in-frame clones, some missing. The table shows 40,000 or so clones, with 65% to 90% occurring only once. Input material: peripheral blood. The receptors here all came from a human donor in a cohort sampled during active COVID-19.

V gene TRBV6-6 combines with J gene TRBJ2-5; 13 nucleotides line up with TRBD2. V lost 5 bases, J lost 2 bases, and 5 bases stayed unmatched. CDR1 and CDR2 from the germline V gene are MNHNY and SVGAGI (reference sequence). CDR3 length: 16 residues. In nucleotides, the CDR3 is TGTGCCAGCAGTCTCAGACTAGCGGGGGGTCAAGAGACCCAGTACTTC. As protein: CASSLRLAGGQETQYF.

V and J are TRBV16 and TRBJ2-3; tentative D call: TRBD2 (6 bases). This CDR3 is built from 15 residues. Looked up from germline, CDR1 is KGHSY and CDR2 is FQNENV. The V and J ends lost 0 bases and 2 bases respectively, with 9 bases between them. In nucleotides, the CDR3 is TGTGCCAGCAGCCAATCCGGGACTTACACAGATACGCAGTATTTT. As protein: CASSQSGTYTDTQYF.

The gene calls are TRBV25-1 and TRBJ1-6; no clear D gene. V was pared by 8 bases and J by 7 bases, with 15 bases between. The CDR3 extends over 14 amino acids. Per germline, CDR1 MGHDK and CDR2 SYGVNS. CDR3 sequence (DNA): TGTGCCAGCCGACCGGGGTCTGAAAATTCACCCCTCCACTTT. This translates into CASRPGSENSPLHF.

This clone was observed once. J is TRBJ2-3 and V is TRBV6-6; D is perhaps TRBD1 (6 bases). The V gene lost 6 bases and the J gene lost 0 bases, with 16 bases spanning the gap. The germline gives CDR1 MNHNY, CDR2 SVGAGI (reference sequence). This CDR3 has 16 residues. In nucleotides, the CDR3 is TGTGCCAGCAGGGGGCGACAGGCCTCTAGCACAGATACGCAGTATTTT. This gives the protein CASRGRQASSTDTQYF.

V gene TRBV28 combines with J gene TRBJ1-1, with TRBD1 identical over 7 bases. The ends lost 8 bases at V and 5 bases at J; junction bases unmatched: 11. The germline gives CDR1 MDHEN, CDR2 SYDVKM. The CDR3 covers 14 residues. The CDR3 DNA is TGTGCCAGCCCCTCCAACACAGGGGAAACTGAAGCTTTCTTT. Its translation: CASPSNTGETEAFF.

J is TRBJ1-2 and V is TRBV9; D gene unclear. Germline assignment: CDR1 SGDLS and CDR2 YYNGEE. V was shortened by 3 bases and J by 4 bases, with 13 bases between the two germline ends. The CDR3 sequence is 14 residues long. The CDR3 sequence: CASSGGYLLYGYTF. The CDR3 bases are TGTGCCAGCAGCGGAGGATACCTCCTCTATGGCTACACCTTC. Drawing the rest from reference TRBV9 and TRBJ1-2, the complete variable domain is DSGVTQTPKHLITATGQRVTLRCSPRSGDLSVYWYQQSLDQGLQFLIQYYNGEERAKGNILERFSAQQFPDLHSELNLSSLELGDSALYFCASSGGYLLYGYTFGSGTRLTVV.

The table lists this clone with a count of one. The chain has TRBV3-1 (or the pseudogene TRBV3-2) and TRBJ2-3, with 8 bases lining up with TRBD2. This CDR3 spans 13 amino acids. The V gene end was trimmed by 4 bases and the J gene end by 12 bases; junction bases not matched to a gene: 9. The V gene's germline CDR1 is LGHDT and CDR2 YNNKEL (reference sequence). The CDR3 bases are TGTGCCAGCAGCCCGCGCACTAGCGGACCACAGTATTTT. Protein sequence: CASSPRTSGPQYF.

This clone was detected a few times. The rearrangement links TRBV30 to TRBJ1-4, with TRBD1 as a possible D gene (5 bases). CDR1 and CDR2 from the germline V gene are GTSNPN and SVGIG (reference sequence). The CDR3 extends over 13 amino acids. Trimming left V 1 base short and J 3 bases short, with 6 bases between. The DNA for the CDR3 is TGTGCCTGGAGTGCACAGGCTAATGAAAAACTGTTTTTT. Translated: CAWSAQANEKLFF.

In its sample, this clone was seen once. The chain carries TRBV30 and TRBJ1-2, with no clear D. The CDR3 loop spans 13 amino acids. The ends were cut back, 2 bases at V and 2 bases at J, with 9 bases in the middle. Germline-derived CDR1 and CDR2 are GTSNPN and SVGIG (reference sequence). DNA of the CDR3: TGTGCCTGGAGTAGTACACCGAACTATGGCTACACCTTC. Translating it yields CAWSSTPNYGYTF.

This clone is medium-sized by share. The chain joins TRBV6-1 to TRBJ2-7; 7 nucleotides line up with TRBD2. This CDR3 is 16 amino acids long. Trimming cost V 0 bases and J 1 base; bases outside gene matches: 6. Germline V gene data show CDR1 as MNHNS and CDR2 as SASEGT. Here the CDR3 DNA reads TGTGCCAGCAGTGAAGCGGGGGGGGTAGGGTCCTACGAGCAGTACTTC. Residues: CASSEAGGVGSYEQYF.

This clone has only a few counts. CDR3 nucleotides: TGTGCCTGGAGTCCAGGGCTGGGAAACACTGAAGCTTTCTTT. This encodes CAWSPGLGNTEAFF. This rearrangement joins TRBV30 to TRBJ1-1; tentatively, D is TRBD1 (5 bases). CDR3 size: 14 residues. Germline V gene data show CDR1 as GTSNPN and CDR2 as SVGIG (reference sequence). Trimming pared 2 bases from V and 2 bases from J, leaving 12 bases between.

This clone was observed once. The CDR3, as DNA: TGTGCCAGCAGCAACAGGGCGAACACTGAAGCTTTCTTT. Amino acid sequence: CASSNRANTEAFF. This chain uses TRBV6-6 with TRBJ1-1, with D tentatively TRBD1 (6 bases). In germline, CDR1 is MNHNY, CDR2 SVGAGI (reference sequence). Trimming took 6 bases from V and 1 from J, leaving 9 bases between them. This CDR3 has 13 amino acids.

The V and J genes are TRBV7-8 and TRBJ1-4; D is uncertain. V was trimmed by 2 bases and J by 8 bases, leaving 9 bases between them. Germline V CDR1 and CDR2: SGHVS, FQNEAQ. The CDR3 consists of 13 residues. The CDR3 nucleotides are TGTGCCAGCAGCTTACAGTTGATGGAAAAACTGTTTTTT. It is translated as CASSLQLMEKLFF.

This clone was recorded only once. The rearrangement uses TRBV19 and TRBJ2-1, with a possible D match to TRBD1 (5 bases). The CDR3 runs 15 residues. The germline V gene has CDR1 LNHDA and CDR2 SQIVND (reference sequence). V was pared by 3 bases and J by 5 bases, with 14 bases between. The CDR3 region has the DNA TGTGCCAGTAGTATGACCCCCAGACAGAACAATGAGCAGTTCTTC. Its protein is CASSMTPRQNNEQFF.

The chain links TRBV2 to TRBJ2-5; a possible D gene is TRBD2 (5 bases). Trimming shortened V by 7 bases and J by 3 bases, and 15 bases separated the two germline ends. CDR3 length: 14 residues. Germline V gene sequence: CDR1 SNHLY, CDR2 FYNNEI. The CDR3 sequence: CASTWESGKETQYF. Written as DNA, the CDR3 is TGTGCCAGCACCTGGGAGAGCGGTAAAGAGACCCAGTACTTC.

This chain connects TRBV7-8 to TRBJ2-5; 9 bases match TRBD2. V lost 4 bases to trimming and J lost 4 bases; unmatched junction nucleotides: 4. This CDR3 has 14 amino acids. In germline, CDR1 is SGHVS, CDR2 FQNEAQ. The CDR3 sequence: CASSSGLALETQYF. The CDR3 DNA sequence: TGTGCCAGCAGCTCGGGACTAGCTCTAGAGACCCAGTACTTC.